This record looks at one TCR beta chain sequence and its context. At least ten counts were recorded for this clonotype. Its recognized antigen is unknown. The input lacks base qualities; no much larger clone sits a single base away. For the unsorted PBMC libraries, 2 million PBMCs were stored in RNAlater at -80 degrees C until RNA extraction and were used to generate the libraries. Multiple sclerosis patients were enrolled in a US clinical protocol evaluating disease progression by magnetic resonance imaging. PBMCs were separated from peripheral blood using Ficoll-Hypaque density gradient centrifugation and then cryopreserved in liquid nitrogen. Trimming removed 4 bases from V and 1 base from J, leaving 10 bases between the germline ends. The germline V gene provides CDR1 KGHDR and CDR2 SFDVKD. Including cysteine and phenylalanine, the CDR3 has 14 amino acids. The CDR3 DNA has 42 bases and is translated from base 1.

To synthesize cDNA, template-switch 5'RACE was performed with a primer carrying a 10-nucleotide random unique molecular identifier so that each TCR transcript was tagged. Each sequencing run produced over 160 million TCR-beta sequences covering 15-18 subjects. Total RNA was extracted with the RNeasy kit. Using the KAPA Real-time Library Amplification kit, TCR-beta VDJ regions were amplified with primers for the TCR constant region and the 5'RACE anchor. A first PCR added sample indexes and Illumina adaptors, and a second PCR then raised library yield. After Ampure bead purification, the TCR product of roughly 650 bp was size-selected on a 2% E-gel SizeSelection system. Before pooling, library quality was assessed on a Bioanalyzer, concentration was determined with Qubit, and library quantification was performed with the Kapa Library Quantification kit. Paired-end 2 x 150 bp sequencing of the libraries was performed on an Illumina HiSeq 2500. To increase sequence diversity, roughly 24-30% phiX was spiked into each library pool. Regarding the original processing steps: Quality-filtered reads were processed with the UMI-based MiGEC pipeline, and over 90% of raw TCR sequences were removed by the MiGEC pipeline during error correction. IMGT germline references were used for alignment of VDJ genes, and clonotypes were defined by a unique CDR3 amino acid sequence together with V-J genes. Clonal expansion, Shannon diversity and CDR3 relatedness (CalcPairwiseDistances, ClusterSamples) were evaluated with VDJtools, and phylogenetic trees were built with CLCbio workbench. Using coefficient-of-variation modelling across technical triplicates, the study counted a clone as expanded if it had at least 8 unique UMIs. TCRdb took the public reads, trimmed them with fastp at Q25, ran MiXCR for clone calling and kept in-frame beta chains. CDR3 protein sequences are deduplicated, and each keeps its most common genes and DNA. It is TCRdb's table, rather than the study itself, that gives the V and J calls and clone size. The sample has tens of thousands of distinct CDR3 sequences on record, about 2.5% of them singletons. The top ten constitute around 1.1% of the sample.

The sample originates from a study of neurological immune-mediated disorders (dated by TCRdb to the late 2010s). About the investigation overall: Among the approximately 35 multiple sclerosis patients, roughly 31 had relapsing-remitting MS and 3 had secondary progressive MS. The study compared peripheral blood TCR-beta repertoires of HTLV-I-associated myelopathy (HAM/TSP) patients, multiple sclerosis patients and healthy controls using UMI-based sequencing. The roughly 110 TCR-beta libraries covered PBMC samples along with longitudinal samples, technical triplicates, and paired sorted CD4+ and CD8+ T-cell subsets. Of the approximately 66 subjects in the cohort, about 14 were HAM/TSP patients, about 34 were multiple sclerosis patients, and approximately 20 were healthy controls.

The research as a whole found: TCR clonal expansion was highest in HAM/TSP patients and lowest in MS patients, with MS patients falling below even healthy controls. Across subjects, expanded clones never shared an identical CDR3 amino acid sequence, which suggests that the TCR-beta repertoires in every group were private. No association of the MS cluster with clinical or MRI features was observed, and the need for larger cohorts was stated by the authors. In phylogenetic analysis, the repertoires of 18 of 34 MS patients grouped into a cluster of related CDR3 sequences, which suggests a possible signature at the repertoire level.

Sequenced sample: PBMCs. The source is a woman aged 25-40 years with multiple sclerosis. The chain is encoded by TRBV24-1 joined to TRBJ2-7; no D gene is confidently identified. CDR3 loop: CATSDSDGSYEQYF. At the DNA level, the sequence is TGTGCCACCAGTGACTCTGACGGATCCTACGAGCAGTACTTC.